Below, 25 T cell receptor beta chains from the same sample are listed, as sequenced in a study of cytomegalovirus exposure and HLA in healthy donors (dated by TCRdb to about 2017). Library construction relied on the immunoSEQ multiplex PCR assay. The multiplex PCR relied on a mix of 60 forward primers for TCR Vbeta segments and 13 reverse primers for TCR Jbeta segments. TCRdb's version of the immuneACCESS table is confined to in-frame rearrangements and falls short of the full clone set. An unresolved V gene accounts for under half of the shortfall where checked; the remainder is of unknown origin. This sample is represented by about 150,000 clones; over 70% of them were singletons. Under 15% of the sample belongs to the ten largest clones. Sequenced: PBMCs. The receptors originated from a woman in her forties in good health and CMV-seronegative.

V gene TRBV5-4 combines with J gene TRBJ2-3; 9 nucleotides align to TRBD2. This CDR3 contains 16 residues. In germline, CDR1 is SGHNT, CDR2 YYREEE (reference sequence). Trimming at V came to 4 bases and at J to 5 bases, leaving 11 bases not matched to a gene. CDR3 amino acids: CASSRIGAGGQDTQYF. Here the CDR3 DNA reads TGTGCCAGCAGCCGCATAGGTGCGGGGGGGCAAGATACGCAGTATTTT.

The CDR3 reads CASSQEVAGGSDTQYF. Written as DNA, the CDR3 is TGTGCCAGCAGCCAAGAGGTAGCGGGAGGTTCAGATACGCAGTATTTT. The chain joins TRBV4-2 to TRBJ2-3, with 10 nucleotides matching TRBD2. Germline loops: CDR1 LGHNA, CDR2 YNFKEQ. The CDR3 loop spans 16 amino acids. V was clipped by 0 bases and J by 4 bases; unmatched bases: 4.

The chain uses TRBV7-2 and TRBJ2-5; D may be TRBD1 (5 bases). The CDR3 has 13 residues. Germline lookup yields CDR1 SGHTA and CDR2 FQGNSA. The germline V and J ends were trimmed by 3 bases and 4 bases, with 9 bases remaining between them. The CDR3 reads CASSLQGRETQYF. As DNA, the CDR3 is TGTGCCAGCAGCTTGCAGGGTCGAGAGACCCAGTACTTC. The complete variable domain, with remaining parts taken from reference TRBV7-2 and TRBJ2-5, reads GAGVSQSPSNKVTEKGKDVELRCDPISGHTALYWYRQSLGQGLEFLIYFQGNSAPDKSGLPSDRFSAERTGGSVSTLTIQRTQQEDSAVYLCASSLQGRETQYFGPGTRLLVL.

This sequence joins TRBV7-9 and TRBJ2-3; no reliable D call. The germline V gene encodes CDR1 SEHNR and CDR2 FQNEAQ (reference sequence). The CDR3 is made up of 12 amino acids. The V end was cut by 4 bases, the J end by 0 bases, with 2 bases between. Written as DNA, the CDR3 is TGTGCCAGCAGCTCAAGCACAGATACGCAGTATTTT. Its protein product is CASSSSTDTQYF.

The V and J genes are TRBV7-3 and TRBJ2-7, with TRBD2 matching 13 bases. The length of the CDR3 is 20 residues. The junction had 15 bases not matched to a gene; V was cut back by 1 base and J by 3 bases. Germline V gene sequence: CDR1 SGHTA, CDR2 FQGTGA. The CDR3 reads CASSLITWGTSGNYFYEQYF. The CDR3 DNA reads TGTGCCAGCAGCTTAATTACGTGGGGGACTAGCGGGAATTATTTCTACGAGCAGTACTTC.

This chain links TRBV2 with TRBJ2-5; 7 bases fit TRBD2. This CDR3 is 13 amino acids long. V lost 2 bases, J lost 7 bases, and 4 bases stayed unmatched. Looked up from germline, CDR1 is SNHLY and CDR2 is FYNNEI. CDR3 sequence reads: CASSESGGGTQYF. CDR3 nucleotide sequence: TGTGCCAGCAGTGAATCGGGGGGAGGGACCCAGTACTTC.

This chain uses TRBV2 with TRBJ1-2, with D hard to call. CDR3 size: 14 residues. The ends were cut back, 6 bases at V and 1 base at J, with 12 bases in the middle. In germline, CDR1 is SNHLY, CDR2 FYNNEI. The CDR3 nucleotides read TGTGCCAGCAGGGAGGACCGAAATAACTATGGCTACACCTTC. Amino acids: CASREDRNNYGYTF.

The rearrangement links TRBV18 to TRBJ2-7; 10 bases are a match to TRBD2. Germline trimming cut 4 bases from V and 4 bases from J; bases unmatched to any gene: 1. Germline loops: CDR1 KGHSH, CDR2 LQKENI. The CDR3 has 13 residues. Here the CDR3 DNA reads TGTGCCAGCTCACTAGCGGGGGGATACGAGCAGTACTTC. Translated: CASSLAGGYEQYF.

In its sample, this clone was seen a few times. This chain links TRBV4-1 with TRBJ2-3, with D possibly TRBD2 on 6 matching bases. Trimming shortened V by 0 bases and J by 2 bases, and 9 bases separated the two germline ends. The V gene's germline CDR1 is MGHRA and CDR2 YSYEKL. This CDR3 is 15 amino acids long. The CDR3 here is CASSQDRRVTDTQYF. CDR3 nucleotides: TGCGCCAGCAGCCAAGATCGGAGGGTCACAGATACGCAGTATTTT.

The CDR3 region has the DNA TGTGCCAGCAGCTACGACAGGGGGCGAGCAGATACGCAGTATTTT. Translating it yields CASSYDRGRADTQYF. The chain is built from TRBV7-2 and TRBJ2-3; 10 nucleotides match TRBD1. Trimming cost V 4 bases and J 4 bases; bases outside gene matches: 5. Germline lookup yields CDR1 SGHTA and CDR2 FQGNSA. The CDR3 is 15 residues long. The full variable domain, completed using reference TRBV7-2 and TRBJ2-3, is GAGVSQSPSNKVTEKGKDVELRCDPISGHTALYWYRQSLGQGLEFLIYFQGNSAPDKSGLPSDRFSAERTGGSVSTLTIQRTQQEDSAVYLCASSYDRGRADTQYFGPGTRLTVL.

DNA of the CDR3: TGTGCCAGCAGCGCCGGGACTAGCGGGAGGTGGGAGACCCAGTACTTC. Its protein product is CASSAGTSGRWETQYF. The V call is TRBV9, the J call TRBJ2-5, with 15 nucleotides matching TRBD2. CDR1 and CDR2 from the germline V gene are SGDLS and YYNGEE. Trimming took 3 bases from V and 5 from J; bases not matched to a gene: 5. This CDR3 region has 16 residues.

The chain links TRBV30 to TRBJ2-7; weak D call: TRBD2 (5 bases). The V and J ends lost 8 bases and 0 bases respectively, with 17 bases between them. The V gene's germline CDR1 is GTSNPN and CDR2 SVGIG (reference sequence). The CDR3 is 14 amino acids. CDR3 sequence (DNA): TGTGCCGGAGTCGGGGAAGCCAGCTCCTACGAGCAGTACTTC. Protein: CAGVGEASSYEQYF.

The chain combines TRBV7-2 with TRBJ2-5; D unresolved. The J call is uncertain, as TRBJ2-7 better fits the DNA end. This CDR3 has 12 amino acids. The germline CDR1 and CDR2 sequences are SGHTA and FQGNSA. CDR3 in DNA: TGTGCCAGCAGCTTTACCACCTACGAGCAGTACTTC. Translating gives CASSFTTYEQYF.

The rearrangement uses TRBV7-9 and TRBJ2-3, with D perhaps TRBD2 (6 bases). The ends were cut back, 7 bases at V and 0 bases at J, with 14 bases in the middle. The CDR3 is 15 residues long. Germline lookup yields CDR1 SEHNR and CDR2 FQNEAQ (reference sequence). CDR3 region: CASNVLSGSTDTQYF. The CDR3 DNA is TGTGCCAGCAACGTCCTTAGCGGTAGCACAGATACGCAGTATTTT.

This chain uses TRBV6-5 with TRBJ1-2; 9 bases fit TRBD1. Trimming took 4 bases from V and 6 from J; bases not matched to a gene: 6. CDR3 size: 14 residues. CDR1 is MNHEY, CDR2 SVGAGI, per germline. The CDR3 DNA follows: TGTGCCAGCAGTTCTGGGGGGACAGGGAATGGCTACACCTTC. Residues: CASSSGGTGNGYTF.

The chain carries TRBV2 and TRBJ2-7; D remains unclear. In germline, CDR1 is SNHLY, CDR2 FYNNEI. This CDR3 region has 11 residues. Trimming cost V 0 bases and J 6 bases, with 3 bases left between them. This CDR3 is CASSEAREQYF. The CDR3 coding sequence is TGTGCCAGCAGTGAAGCGCGCGAGCAGTACTTC. Complete variable domain (other parts from reference TRBV2 and TRBJ2-7): EPEVTQTPSHQVTQMGQEVILRCVPISNHLYFYWYRQILGQKVEFLVSFYNNEISEKSEIFDDQFSVERPDGSNFTLKIRSTKLEDSAMYFCASSEAREQYFGPGTRLTVT.

Of note for this clone: An end of the junction does not agree with germline; a read error may underlie this. CDR3 region: CSSSSGQDYEQFF. The CDR3, as DNA: TGTTCCAGCAGCTCGGGACAGGACTATGAGCAGTTCTTC. The J gene is TRBJ2-1, the V gene TRBV7-9; 8 nucleotides line up with TRBD1. This CDR3 is 13 amino acids long. Germline CDR1 and CDR2: SEHNR and FQNEAQ (reference sequence).

V is TRBV29-1 and J is TRBJ1-1; 10 bases map to TRBD1. Per the germline V gene, CDR1 is SQVTM and CDR2 is ANQGSEA. The CDR3 spans 12 residues. V dropped 6 bases and J dropped 3; count of bases not matched to a gene: 1. CDR3 nucleotides: TGCAGCGTGGGGACAGGGGACACTGAAGCTTTCTTT. This gives the protein CSVGTGDTEAFF.

The rearrangement joins TRBV21-1 to TRBJ1-4. TRBV21-1 is flagged as a pseudogene. The CDR3 runs 12 residues. Written as DNA, the CDR3 is TGTGCCAGCAGCAAAGGAGGTGTTAAACTGTTTTTT. Translating gives CASSKGGVKLFF.

Note on this clone: The germline gene is not matched at one end of the junction; a read error may be the cause. The chain uses TRBV10-3 and TRBJ2-2; TRBD2 matches at 13 bases. The length of the CDR3 is 15 residues. Germline V gene sequence: CDR1 ENHRY, CDR2 SYGVKD. CDR3 in amino acids: CAISDGTSGTEELFF. CDR3 DNA: TGTGCCATCAGTGACGGGACTAGCGGGACCGAGGAGCTGTTTTTT.

This clone was counted only a few times. The chain employs TRBV18 and TRBJ2-3; TRBD2 aligns across 8 bases. CDR1 and CDR2 (germline): KGHSH, LQKENI. Trimming at V came to 8 bases and at J to 3 bases, leaving 10 bases not matched to a gene. The CDR3 extends over 15 amino acids. In DNA, the CDR3 is TGTGCCAGCAAGACTAGCGCGATGCGGACAGATACGCAGTATTTT. Encoded protein: CASKTSAMRTDTQYF.

This CDR3 is CASSQDAVSNQPQHF. DNA for the CDR3: TGTGCCAGCAGCCAAGATGCGGTTAGCAATCAGCCCCAGCATTTT. V and J are TRBV4-2 and TRBJ1-5; D call uncertain. Germline assignment: CDR1 LGHNA and CDR2 YNFKEQ. V was trimmed by 0 bases and J by 0 bases, leaving 6 bases between them. CDR3 length: 15 amino acids.

The V call is TRBV4-3, the J call TRBJ1-3; a possible D gene is TRBD1 (5 bases). Germline-derived CDR1 and CDR2 are LGHNA and YSLEER. The CDR3 sequence is 13 residues long. The CDR3 loop reads CAKKGQSGNTIYF. Written as DNA, the CDR3 is TGCGCTAAAAAGGGGCAATCTGGAAACACCATATATTTT.

The sample holds a few counts of this clone. The rearrangement links TRBV7-2 to TRBJ1-1; unclear D gene. The V gene's germline CDR1 is SGHTA and CDR2 FQGNSA. The ends were cut back, 1 base at V and 4 bases at J, with 7 bases in the middle. The CDR3 has 13 residues. CDR3 nucleotides: TGTGCCAGCAGCTTAGAAACGGGCACTGAAGCTTTCTTT. Translation gives CASSLETGTEAFF.

Comments on this clone: The germline gene is not matched at one end of the junction; a read error may be the cause. V and J are TRBV29-1 and TRBJ1-2; 7 bases match TRBD1. The germline V gene encodes CDR1 SQVTM and CDR2 ANQGSEA. The CDR3 runs to 11 residues. The CDR3 sequence: CSVVNPQGGSF. CDR3 nucleotide sequence: TGCAGCGTTGTTAATCCGCAGGGGGGTTCCTTC.